Listed here are 25 T cell receptor beta chains from one sample, sequenced in a study of blood T cell repertoires in COVID-19. Method: immunoSEQ multiplex PCR; TCRdb's copy keeps in-frame clones and lacks some. The table has some 75,000 clones, around 90% seen once. Sequenced material: peripheral blood. The receptors stem from a human donor in a cohort sampled during active COVID-19.

V usage is TRBV18 and J usage is TRBJ1-3; D is unresolved. The CDR3 totals 15 residues. CDR1 KGHSH and CDR2 LQKENI come from the germline V gene. Trimming pared 0 bases from V and 0 bases from J, leaving 6 bases between. CDR3 region: CASSPPMSSGNTIYF. The CDR3 region has the DNA TGTGCCAGCTCACCACCTATGAGCTCTGGAAACACCATATATTTT.

This rearrangement joins TRBV2 to TRBJ2-1; 12 bases line up with TRBD2. Germline V gives CDR1 SNHLY, CDR2 FYNNEI. Trimming removed 7 bases from V and 6 bases from J; junction bases left unmatched: 4. There are 14 residues in the CDR3. The CDR3 nucleotides are TGTGCCAGCACTCTAGCGGGGGGGCGCAATGAGCAGTTCTTC. As protein: CASTLAGGRNEQFF.

This clone was recorded only once. The rearrangement uses TRBV5-5 and TRBJ2-3, with D possibly TRBD1 on 5 matching bases. Trimming stripped 4 bases from V and 2 bases from J, with 17 bases between. The CDR3 extends over 16 amino acids. Germline CDR1 SGHKS, CDR2 YYEKEE (reference sequence). CDR3: CASSQLQGSTTDTQYF. The CDR3 bases are TGTGCCAGCAGCCAGCTTCAGGGTTCTACCACAGATACGCAGTATTTT.

The chain couples TRBV12-5 to TRBJ2-3; D unclear. Germline V gene sequence: CDR1 LGHNT, CDR2 FRNRAP. Trimming removed 2 bases from V and 6 bases from J, with 6 bases in between. This CDR3 region has 12 residues. CDR3 region: CASGLMSDTQYF. Written as DNA, the CDR3 is TGTGCTAGTGGTTTGATGTCGGATACGCAGTATTTT.

V is TRBV5-1 and J is TRBJ2-4; TRBD1 matches 9 bases. J gave up 8 bases and V 0 bases, and 0 bases lay outside the gene matches. This CDR3 is 13 amino acids long. The germline V gene has CDR1 SGHRS and CDR2 YFSETQ. The CDR3 region has the DNA TGCGCCAGCAGCTTGGGGACAGGGGACATTCAGTACTTC. It encodes CASSLGTGDIQYF.

The chain carries TRBV4-1 and TRBJ2-3, with a tentative D call TRBD2 (5 bases). V was cut by 3 bases and J by 3 bases, with 7 bases left in between. Germline values: CDR1 MGHRA, CDR2 YSYEKL. The CDR3 contains 13 residues. Here the CDR3 DNA reads TGCGCCAGCAGCCATGAGGGAACAGATACGCAGTATTTT. It encodes CASSHEGTDTQYF.

The chain couples TRBV5-1 to TRBJ2-3; perhaps TRBD1 as D (6 bases). V was pared by 3 bases and J by 3 bases, with 17 bases between. There are 16 residues in the CDR3. The V gene's germline CDR1 is SGHRS and CDR2 YFSETQ. CDR3 sequence reads: CASSSGPGQLTDTQYF. CDR3 DNA: TGCGCCAGCAGCTCAGGTCCGGGACAACTTACAGATACGCAGTATTTT.

The rearrangement links TRBV6-2 or TRBV6-3 to TRBJ2-5, with 9 bases fitting TRBD2. Losses at the gene ends were 0 bases for V and 4 bases for J; bases not matched to a gene: 6. This CDR3 is 16 amino acids long. Germline CDR1 MNHEY, CDR2 SVGEGT. The CDR3, as DNA: TGTGCCAGCAGTTACTCTCCGGGACTAGCTGGAGAGACCCAGTACTTC. Translating gives CASSYSPGLAGETQYF.

The chain carries TRBV10-3 and TRBJ2-1, with a possible D match to TRBD2 (7 bases). CDR3 length: 14 residues. V was trimmed by 5 bases and J by 9 bases, leaving 17 bases between them. In germline, CDR1 is ENHRY, CDR2 SYGVKD. The CDR3 coding sequence is TGTGCCATCAGTCTTTCTGGGGGGGCGGGTGAGCAGTTCTTC. This codes for CAISLSGGAGEQFF.

The V gene is TRBV29-1, the J gene TRBJ1-3; 9 positions agree with TRBD1. The length of the CDR3 is 13 residues. The V and J ends lost 6 bases and 2 bases, in that order; junction bases with no gene match: 2. The germline V gene has CDR1 SQVTM and CDR2 ANQGSEA. This CDR3 reads CSVGDRAGNTIYF. The CDR3, as DNA: TGCAGCGTCGGGGACAGGGCTGGAAACACCATATATTTT. Based on the CDR3 plus reference TRBV29-1 and TRBJ1-3, the full variable domain is SAVISQKPSRDICQRGTSLTIQCQVDSQVTMMFWYRQQPGQSLTLIATANQGSEATYESGFVIDKFPISRPNLTFSTLTVSNMSPEDSSIYLCSVGDRAGNTIYFGEGSWLTVV.

V is TRBV20-1 and J is TRBJ2-3, with 9 bases identical to TRBD1. The CDR3 has 16 residues. Per the germline V gene, CDR1 is DFQATT and CDR2 is SNEGSKA (reference sequence). Trimming took 3 bases from V and 5 from J; bases not matched to a gene: 12. The CDR3 region has the DNA TGCAGTGCTAGTCTGTCGACAGGGGGGAGTATAGATACGCAGTATTTT. It is translated as CSASLSTGGSIDTQYF.

This chain connects TRBV23-1 to TRBJ1-2, with D possibly matching TRBD1 (5 bases). TRBV23-1 is given ORF status, its function remaining uncertain. The CDR3 extends over 20 amino acids. V was trimmed by 4 bases and J by 4 bases, leaving 31 bases between them. As DNA, the CDR3 is TGCGCCAGCAGTCCGGTAGCCTTTAGGGGAGGGCTGCGGTGCCGCTATGGCTACACCTTC. Protein product: CASSPVAFRGGLRCRYGYTF.

The sample holds one count of this clone. The chain couples TRBV24-1 to TRBJ2-7; 9 bases match TRBD2. Trimming at V came to 5 bases and at J to 7 bases, leaving 11 bases not matched to a gene. CDR3 size: 15 residues. Looked up from germline, CDR1 is KGHDR and CDR2 is SFDVKD. The CDR3 coding sequence is TGTGCCACCAGTGGGGGTAGCGGGGGAGTCTGGGAGCAGTACTTC. Translated: CATSGGSGGVWEQYF.

The CDR3 DNA sequence: TGCGCCAGCAGCCAGACTGGATCCCTCAAGTATGAGCAGTTCTTC. Protein: CASSQTGSLKYEQFF. The chain links TRBV5-1 to TRBJ2-1; D gene ambiguous. CDR1 is SGHRS and CDR2 is YFSETQ in the germline V gene. Trimming cost V 4 bases and J 8 bases, with 19 bases left between them. CDR3 size: 15 residues.

The chain couples TRBV30 to TRBJ2-7; 11 bases are shared with TRBD2. This CDR3 is built from 15 residues. V lost 1 base, J lost 1 base, and 3 bases stayed unmatched. Germline V gene data show CDR1 as GTSNPN and CDR2 as SVGIG (reference sequence). The CDR3 nucleotides read TGTGCCTGGAGTGAGACTAGCGGGGAGTCCTACGAGCAGTACTTC. Its translation: CAWSETSGESYEQYF.

J is TRBJ1-1 and V is TRBV5-1; D gene unclear. Germline V gene lookup returns CDR1 SGHRS and CDR2 YFSETQ. The length of the CDR3 is 14 residues. Trimming removed 4 bases at V and 2 bases at J, with 12 bases between. CDR3 sequence (DNA): TGCGCCAGCAGCCTGAGGCAGATAAACACTGAAGCTTTCTTT. It specifies CASSLRQINTEAFF.

About this clone: An end of the junction does not agree with germline; a read error may underlie this. The chain couples TRBV9 to TRBJ2-2; 8 nucleotides line up with TRBD2. The CDR3 loop spans 20 amino acids. Germline V gene data show CDR1 as SGDLS and CDR2 as YYNGEE. CDR3 amino acids: CARRGGGGARGGLRYGELFF. The CDR3 DNA sequence: TGCGCCCGCCGCGGCGGGGGCGGGGCCCGCGGGGGGCTTCGCTACGGGGAGCTGTTTTTT.

The count of this clone is one. V is TRBV11-2 and J is TRBJ2-7; a weak D match, TRBD1 (5 bases). This CDR3 contains 15 residues. Trimming removed 3 bases from V and 2 bases from J, with 14 bases in between. The germline V gene encodes CDR1 SGHAT and CDR2 FQNNGV. CDR3: CASSFGPQVTYEQYF. Here the CDR3 DNA reads TGTGCCAGCAGCTTTGGCCCACAGGTTACCTACGAGCAGTACTTC. Based on the CDR3 plus reference TRBV11-2 and TRBJ2-7, the full variable domain is EAGVAQSPRYKIIEKRQSVAFWCNPISGHATLYWYQQILGQGPKLLIQFQNNGVVDDSQLPKDRFSAERLKGVDSTLKIQPAKLEDSAVYLCASSFGPQVTYEQYFGPGTRLTVT.

The V and J genes are TRBV10-3 and TRBJ2-1, with 7 bases lining up with TRBD1. Germline trimming cut 8 bases from V and 0 bases from J; bases unmatched to any gene: 7. The V gene's germline CDR1 is ENHRY and CDR2 SYGVKD. The CDR3 covers 15 residues. CDR3 protein: CAIGKRQGSYNEQFF. The CDR3 DNA follows: TGTGCCATCGGGAAAAGACAGGGCTCCTACAATGAGCAGTTCTTC.

The chain employs TRBV29-1 and TRBJ2-7, with no clear D. The CDR3 covers 14 residues. Germline CDR1 is SQVTM and CDR2 is ANQGSEA. V was pared by 6 bases and J by 3 bases, with 18 bases between. CDR3 sequence: CSVLTPFGIYEQYF. In DNA, the CDR3 is TGCAGCGTCCTGACACCCTTCGGAATCTACGAGCAGTACTTC.

Written as DNA, the CDR3 is TGTGCCAGCAGCCTCGGACAGACTAGCAATCAGCCCCAGCATTTT. Encoded protein: CASSLGQTSNQPQHF. V and J are TRBV6-5 and TRBJ1-5; the D gene is possibly TRBD1 (6 bases). Deletions cut 6 bases from V and 0 bases from J, with 12 bases between. The CDR3 has 15 amino acids. Germline V gives CDR1 MNHEY, CDR2 SVGAGI.

The rearrangement uses TRBV28 and TRBJ1-2; TRBD1 might be the D (5 bases). The V gene lost 5 bases and the J gene lost 7 bases, with 14 bases spanning the gap. CDR1 is MDHEN and CDR2 is SYDVKM in the germline V gene. The CDR3 runs 13 residues. Written as DNA, the CDR3 is TGTGCCAGCAGTCCTCCAACGACAGTTGGCTACACCTTC. Translation gives CASSPPTTVGYTF.

The chain has TRBV12-5 and TRBJ2-5, with D possibly being TRBD1 (8 bases). The CDR3 has 15 residues. Germline CDR1 reads LGHNT; CDR2 reads FRNRAP. V lost 3 bases to trimming and J lost 4 bases, with 15 bases between them. The CDR3 spells CASGFAQGEGETQYF. CDR3 in DNA: TGTGCTAGTGGTTTCGCACAGGGGGAGGGAGAGACCCAGTACTTC.

The CDR3 coding sequence is TGTGCCAGCAATCCTGGCAACAATCAGCCCCAGCATTTT. This codes for CASNPGNNQPQHF. This chain uses TRBV12-3 or TRBV12-4 with TRBJ1-5; D is ambiguous. Trimming left V 7 bases short and J 3 bases short, with 10 bases between. CDR3 length: 13 residues.

The J gene is TRBJ2-1, the V gene TRBV13; 7 nucleotides agree with TRBD1. V was pared by 4 bases and J by 7 bases, with 7 bases of the junction left unmatched. The CDR3 has 14 amino acids. Germline V gives CDR1 PRHDT, CDR2 FYEKMQ (reference sequence). CDR3 nucleotide sequence: TGTGCCAGCAGCTCACCCCTACAGGGGAATGAGCAGTTCTTC. As protein: CASSSPLQGNEQFF.